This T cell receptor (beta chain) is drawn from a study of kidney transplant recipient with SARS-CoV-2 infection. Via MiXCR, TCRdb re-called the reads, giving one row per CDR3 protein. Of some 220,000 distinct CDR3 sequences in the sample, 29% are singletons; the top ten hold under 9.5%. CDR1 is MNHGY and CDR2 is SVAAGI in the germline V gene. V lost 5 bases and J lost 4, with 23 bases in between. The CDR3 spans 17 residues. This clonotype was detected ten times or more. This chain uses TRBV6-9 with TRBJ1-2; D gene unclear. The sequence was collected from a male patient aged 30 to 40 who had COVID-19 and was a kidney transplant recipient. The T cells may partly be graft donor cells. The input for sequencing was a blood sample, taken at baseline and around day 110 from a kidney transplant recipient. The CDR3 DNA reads TGTGCCAGCAGTCAAACCAGGCCTTACGGAAAGACCTATGGCTACACCTTC. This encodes CASSQTRPYGKTYGYTF.